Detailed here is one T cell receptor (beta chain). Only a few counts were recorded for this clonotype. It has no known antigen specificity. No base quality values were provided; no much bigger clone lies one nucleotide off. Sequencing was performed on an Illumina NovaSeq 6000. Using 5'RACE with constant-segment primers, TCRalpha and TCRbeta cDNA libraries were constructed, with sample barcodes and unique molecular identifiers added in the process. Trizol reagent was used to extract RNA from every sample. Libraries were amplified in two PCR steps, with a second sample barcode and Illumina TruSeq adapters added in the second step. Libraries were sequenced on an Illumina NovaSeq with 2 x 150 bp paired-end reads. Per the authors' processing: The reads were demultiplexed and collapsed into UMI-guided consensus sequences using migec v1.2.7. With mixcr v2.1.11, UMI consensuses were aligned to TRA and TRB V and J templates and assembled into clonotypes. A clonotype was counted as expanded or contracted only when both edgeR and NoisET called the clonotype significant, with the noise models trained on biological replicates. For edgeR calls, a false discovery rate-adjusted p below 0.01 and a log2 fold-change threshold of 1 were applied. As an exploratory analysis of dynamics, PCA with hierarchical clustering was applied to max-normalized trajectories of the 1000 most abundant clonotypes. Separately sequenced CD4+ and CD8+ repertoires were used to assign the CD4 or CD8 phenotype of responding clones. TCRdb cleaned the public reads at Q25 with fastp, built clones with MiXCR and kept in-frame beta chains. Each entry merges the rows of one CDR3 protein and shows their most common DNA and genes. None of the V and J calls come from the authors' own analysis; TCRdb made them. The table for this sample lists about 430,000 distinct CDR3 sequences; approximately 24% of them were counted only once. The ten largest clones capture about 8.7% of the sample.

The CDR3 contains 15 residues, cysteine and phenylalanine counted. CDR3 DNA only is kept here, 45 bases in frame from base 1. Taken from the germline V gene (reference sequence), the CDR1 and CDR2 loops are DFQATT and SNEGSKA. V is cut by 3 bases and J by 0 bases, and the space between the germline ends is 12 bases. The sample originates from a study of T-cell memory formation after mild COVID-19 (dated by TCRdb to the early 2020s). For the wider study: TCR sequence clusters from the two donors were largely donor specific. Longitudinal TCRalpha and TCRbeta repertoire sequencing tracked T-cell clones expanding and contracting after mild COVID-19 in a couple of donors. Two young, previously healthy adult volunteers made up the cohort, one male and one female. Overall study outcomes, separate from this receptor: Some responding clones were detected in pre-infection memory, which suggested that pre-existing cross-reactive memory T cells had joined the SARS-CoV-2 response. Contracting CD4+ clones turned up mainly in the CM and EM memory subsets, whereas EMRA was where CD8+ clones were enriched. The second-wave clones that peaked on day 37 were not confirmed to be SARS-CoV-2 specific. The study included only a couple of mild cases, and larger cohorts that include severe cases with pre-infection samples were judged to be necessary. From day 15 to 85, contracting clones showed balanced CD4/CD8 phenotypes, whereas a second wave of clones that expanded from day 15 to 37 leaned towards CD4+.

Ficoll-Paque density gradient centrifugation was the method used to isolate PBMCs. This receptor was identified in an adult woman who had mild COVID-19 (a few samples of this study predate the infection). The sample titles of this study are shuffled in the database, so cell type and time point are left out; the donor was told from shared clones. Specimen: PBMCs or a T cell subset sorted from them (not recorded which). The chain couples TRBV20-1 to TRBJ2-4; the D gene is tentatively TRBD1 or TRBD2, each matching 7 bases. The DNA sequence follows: TGCAGTGCTAGGAGCGGGGACAGAGCCAAAAACATTCAGTACTTC. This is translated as CSARSGDRAKNIQYF.